These T cell receptor beta chains were read from a single sample in a study of graft-versus-host responses after intestinal transplantation. Assay used: immunoSEQ multiplex PCR; TCRdb lists only in-frame clones, some missing. Among 9,700 or so clones listed, about 81% were seen once. The sequenced sample was ileum tissue, obtained approximately 530 days after intestinal transplant. The receptors stem from a human patient who received an intestinal transplant, so some T cells may come from the graft donor. The conserved cysteine and the conserved F or W are not part of the CDR3 here. D genes are given only for firm matches.

>TRBD1|TRBJ1-1|TRBV5-4
ASSLWDRGREGTEAF
>.|TRBJ2-5|TRBV5-6
ASSLVRGQETQY
>.|TRBJ1-2|TRBV7-9
ASSRGTVANYGYT
>.|TRBJ2-5|TRBV21-1
ARVAGGQETQY
>.|TRBJ2-5|TRBV19
ASSMSGASQETQY
>.|TRBJ1-4|TRBV9
ASSVTGAGEKLF
>TRBD2|TRBJ2-1|TRBV5-1
ASSLGSTSGDYNEQF
>.|TRBJ1-2|TRBV25-1
ASSVVSSRAYGYT
>.|TRBJ2-5|TRBV2
ASNGVLTLGQETQY
>TRBD1|TRBJ2-3|TRBV14
ASSPLLPDRGPDTQY
>.|TRBJ2-5|TRBV7-2
ASSTKLGGGGETQY
>TRBD2|TRBJ2-1|TRBV5-6
ASSLGLASSYNEQF
>TRBD1|TRBJ2-7|TRBV5-8
ASSRRGGQANYEQY
>.|TRBJ2-1|TRBV28
ASSSTGSGEQF
>.|TRBJ1-5|TRBV28
ASTLGGIGQPQH
>TRBD1|TRBJ2-7|TRBV11-2
ASSYETGNSYEQY
>.|TRBJ1-4|TRBV7-2
ASRLGKTNEKLF
>.|TRBJ2-7|TRBV5-1
ASAGARSVEQY
>TRBD1|TRBJ2-4|TRBV7-9
ASSFRTGGGKDIQY
>TRBD2|.|TRBV28
ASSFPSRAGGYEQY
>.|TRBJ1-3|TRBV28
ASHGGGLSGNTIY
>.|TRBJ2-7|TRBV7-9
ASSLEGPGYEQY
>TRBD2|TRBJ2-1|TRBV15
ATSRDLGGRTYNEQF
>.|TRBJ1-4|TRBV30
AWSPGGRLPNEKLF
>.|TRBJ1-4|TRBV2
ASRKKTLGEKLF
>.|.|TRBV7-9
ASSPTGSYEQY
>TRBD2|TRBJ2-7|TRBV4-1
ASSRTGGEQY
>.|TRBJ2-3|TRBV6-4
ASRAPGGEGTQY
>TRBD1|TRBJ2-5|TRBV6-1
ASRAGTASQETQY
>.|TRBJ2-1|TRBV7-9
ASSLGTNNEQF
>TRBD2|TRBJ2-7|TRBV29-1
SVGSGDHSYEQY
>.|TRBJ1-1|TRBV9
ASSAPPGANTEAF
>.|TRBJ1-2|TRBV7-9
ASSLGDGANYGYT
>.|TRBJ2-7|TRBV9
ASSVGRYSLQY
>TRBD2|TRBJ2-2|TRBV11-2
ASSLALADTGELF